This is a list of T cell receptor beta chains from one sample in a study of blood T cell repertoires in COVID-19. Repertoires were generated with immunoSEQ multiplex PCR, while TCRdb's copy carries only in-frame clones and drops some. This sample has approximately 280,000 clones, with 90% found just once. Sequenced: PBMCs or T cells enriched from blood (not recorded which). The receptors stem from a woman aged 18-29 years with acute COVID-19. CDR3s include the opening cysteine and the closing phenylalanine or tryptophan. A D gene is named only where the DNA matches it firmly. Size is stated for part of the rows, as once, few or many counts, or as a class when the clone is expanded.

clone_size j_call v_call d_call cdr3_aa cdr3_nt
. TRBJ1-1 TRBV12-5 . CASGLSQGKNTEAFF TGTGCTAGTGGTTTGTCGCAGGGAAAAAACACTGAAGCTTTCTTT
. TRBJ2-1 TRBV7-3 . CASSQFGSYNEQFF TGTGCCAGCAGCCAATTCGGGAGTTACAATGAGCAGTTCTTC
. TRBJ2-3 TRBV5-6 . CASSSAGRTDTQYF TGTGCCAGCAGCTCAGCGGGCCGCACAGATACGCAGTATTTT
. TRBJ2-2 TRBV24-1 . CATSELTATGELFF TGTGCCACCAGTGAGCTGACAGCCACCGGGGAGCTGTTTTTT
. TRBJ2-7 TRBV18 TRBD1 CASSPGQGINEQYF TGTGCCAGCTCACCGGGACAGGGTATCAACGAGCAGTACTTC
. TRBJ1-2 TRBV28 TRBD1 CASSWWDRGLYGYTF TGTGCCAGCAGTTGGTGGGACAGGGGCCTCTATGGCTACACCTTC
. TRBJ2-3 TRBV2 . CASSETGARSTDTQYF TGTGCCAGCAGTGAAACTGGGGCGCGGAGCACAGATACGCAGTATTTT
. TRBJ2-5 TRBV7-8 . CASSLGVPNSGPGQETQYF TGTGCCAGCAGCTTAGGGGTCCCAAATAGCGGACCAGGCCAAGAGACCCAGTACTTC
. TRBJ2-1 TRBV28 . CASSLVAGWNNEQFF TGTGCCAGCAGTTTAGTGGCAGGGTGGAACAATGAGCAGTTCTTC
once TRBJ2-7 TRBV10-1 . CASSETFGGYEQYF TGCGCCAGCAGTGAAACCTTCGGGGGCTACGAGCAGTACTTC
. TRBJ1-2 TRBV12-3/TRBV12-4 . CASSLAYRDGYTF TGTGCCAGCAGTTTAGCCTACAGGGATGGCTACACCTTC
. TRBJ1-3 TRBV18 TRBD1 CASSRPTGSSGNTIYF TGTGCCAGCTCACGACCGACAGGGTCCTCTGGAAACACCATATATTTT
. TRBJ2-2 TRBV7-9 . CASRIVAGELFF TGTGCCAGCAGAATAGTTGCCGGGGAGCTGTTTTTT
. TRBJ2-1 TRBV6-5 TRBD1 CASSYQGATYNEQFF TGTGCCAGCAGTTACCAGGGGGCAACATACAATGAGCAGTTCTTC
. TRBJ2-3 TRBV2 TRBD1 CASSADRGQTDTQYF TGTGCCAGCAGCGCTGACAGGGGGCAAACAGATACGCAGTATTTT
. TRBJ2-7 TRBV6-2/TRBV6-3 TRBD1 CASSDLPDRAVEQYF TGTGCCAGCAGTGACCTGCCCGACAGGGCCGTCGAGCAGTACTTC
. TRBJ2-3 TRBV24-1 TRBD2 CATSPSGATDTQYF TGTGCCACCAGCCCAAGCGGGGCCACAGATACGCAGTATTTT
. TRBJ1-1 TRBV19 . CASSIMATAEAFF TGTGCCAGTAGTATCATGGCAACCGCTGAAGCTTTCTTT
once TRBJ2-4 TRBV15 TRBD2 CATSRDQSVGLAGENIQYF TGTGCCACCAGCAGAGATCAGTCAGTCGGACTAGCGGGTGAAAACATTCAGTACTTC
. TRBJ1-2 TRBV18 TRBD1 CASSRSRGPEGYTF TGTGCCAGCTCCCGGAGCAGGGGGCCGGAAGGCTACACCTTC
. TRBJ2-1 TRBV11-3 . CASREARGSSYNEQFF TGTGCCAGCAGGGAGGCCAGGGGAAGCTCCTACAATGAGCAGTTCTTC
. TRBJ2-1 TRBV11-2 . CASSLINEQFF TGTGCCAGCAGCTTAATAAATGAGCAGTTCTTC
. TRBJ2-1 TRBV5-1 TRBD2 CASSLGLAGDELQFF TGCGCCAGCAGCTTGGGACTAGCGGGGGACGAGTTACAGTTCTTC
. TRBJ1-2 TRBV28 TRBD1 CASKGQGQTNYGYTF TGTGCCAGCAAGGGACAGGGGCAAACTAACTATGGCTACACCTTC
. TRBJ1-1 TRBV19 TRBD1 CASTQGAPRGEAFF TGTGCCAGTACCCAGGGGGCACCAAGGGGCGAAGCTTTCTTT
. TRBJ2-1 TRBV5-1 TRBD1 CASSWRTGSLRIDEQFF TGCGCCAGCAGCTGGCGGACAGGGTCCCTCAGAATAGATGAGCAGTTCTTC
. TRBJ1-1 TRBV13 . CASSLQQNTEAFF TGTGCCAGCAGCTTACAACAGAACACTGAAGCTTTCTTT
. TRBJ1-2 TRBV29-1 . CSVGSGRGYTF TGCAGCGTTGGGTCGGGGAGAGGCTACACCTTC
once TRBJ1-2 TRBV28 TRBD1 CASSPIGQGTYGYTF TGTGCCAGCAGTCCCATCGGACAGGGGACTTATGGCTACACCTTC
few TRBJ2-1 TRBV4-3 TRBD2 CASSQKLHGTSGIENEQFF TGCGCCAGCAGCCAAAAACTACACGGGACTAGCGGGATCGAAAATGAGCAGTTCTTC
. TRBJ1-6 TRBV6-1 TRBD1 CASSEFRQGGSPLHF TGTGCCAGCAGTGAATTCAGGCAGGGGGGTTCACCCCTCCACTTT
. TRBJ2-5 TRBV5-5 . CASSLAAAGTQYF TGTGCCAGCAGCTTGGCCGCCGCCGGGACCCAGTACTTC
. TRBJ2-7 TRBV3-1/TRBV3-2 TRBD1 CASSQDRDEQYF TGTGCCAGCAGCCAGGACAGGGACGAGCAGTACTTC
. TRBJ2-7 TRBV4-3 TRBD2 CASSQDRLLAGGPGRSYEQYF TGCGCCAGCAGCCAAGATCGGTTACTAGCGGGAGGGCCAGGAAGGTCCTACGAGCAGTACTTC
. TRBJ1-1 TRBV19 TRBD1 CATRGQGGNTEAFF TGTGCCACTCGAGGACAGGGTGGGAACACTGAAGCTTTCTTT
once TRBJ2-7 TRBV30 TRBD1 CAWSDLPGGIYEQYF TGTGCCTGGAGTGACTTGCCAGGGGGTATCTACGAGCAGTACTTC
. TRBJ1-5 TRBV7-2 TRBD1 CASSSTGEGNQPQHF TGTGCCAGCAGCTCAACAGGGGAGGGCAATCAGCCCCAGCATTTT
. TRBJ1-6 TRBV2 . CASSQQGSYNSPLHF TGTGCCAGCAGTCAACAGGGATCCTATAATTCACCCCTCCACTTT
. TRBJ1-1 TRBV28 . CAIPPAAGVTEAFF TGTGCCATTCCCCCCGCGGCAGGGGTCACTGAAGCTTTCTTT
. TRBJ2-7 TRBV29-1 TRBD1 CSVEGDRGSYEQYF TGCAGCGTTGAAGGGGACAGGGGGTCCTACGAGCAGTACTTC
. TRBJ2-1 TRBV14 . CASSPPPTQITRNEQFF TGTGCCAGCAGCCCGCCCCCTACCCAAATCACGAGGAATGAGCAGTTCTTC
. TRBJ2-1 TRBV5-1 TRBD2 CASSLGWTSGHNEQFF TGCGCCAGCAGCTTGGGTTGGACTAGCGGTCACAATGAGCAGTTCTTC